These 27 T cell receptor beta chains share one sample of origin, sequenced in a study of blood T cell repertoires in COVID-19. The protocol was immunoSEQ multiplex PCR, while the TCRdb copy is restricted to in-frame clones and leaves out a portion. The sample shows about 87,000 clones, about 71% of them seen only once. The specimen sequenced was peripheral blood. All receptors come from a woman aged 50 to 65 with acute or convalescent COVID-19.

J is TRBJ1-6 and V is TRBV11-1; no clear D gene. V dropped 4 bases and J dropped 10 bases, with 11 bases sitting between them. The CDR3 length is 13 residues. Germline V gene data show CDR1 as SGHAT and CDR2 as FQDESV (reference sequence). As DNA, the CDR3 is TGTGCCAGCAGCTCCCGGGAGCACTCACCCCTCCACTTT. The encoded protein is CASSSREHSPLHF.

This chain links TRBV7-3 with TRBJ2-7, with a possible D match to TRBD1 (5 bases). V shed 6 bases and J shed 7 bases, with 16 bases lying between them. CDR3 length: 13 amino acids. The germline CDR1 and CDR2 sequences are SGHTA and FQGTGA. Written as DNA, the CDR3 is TGTGCCAGCAGTCCAGCCCCGGCAGGGGAGCAGTACTTC. This gives the protein CASSPAPAGEQYF.

The chain joins TRBV10-3 to TRBJ1-2, with TRBD1 as a possible D gene (5 bases). This CDR3 is built from 13 residues. V lost 2 bases and J 10 bases, leaving 14 bases between the germline ends. In germline, CDR1 is ENHRY, CDR2 SYGVKD. CDR3 amino acids: CAISEGARIDYTF. CDR3 coding DNA: TGTGCCATCAGTGAGGGGGCTCGGATTGACTACACCTTC.

This clone has only one observation. The rearrangement links TRBV3-1 (or the pseudogene TRBV3-2) to TRBJ1-6; D is undetermined. The germline V gene encodes CDR1 LGHDT and CDR2 YNNKEL (reference sequence). The CDR3 is made up of 15 amino acids. Trimming pared 4 bases from V and 7 bases from J, leaving 14 bases between. CDR3 DNA: TGTGCCAGCAGCCGGTCCGACATTGGAAATTCACCCCTCCACTTT. Translation: CASSRSDIGNSPLHF.

The chain couples TRBV2 to TRBJ1-5, with TRBD1 matching over 8 bases. This CDR3 comprises 14 residues. The germline V gene has CDR1 SNHLY and CDR2 FYNNEI. J was trimmed by 3 bases and V by 9 bases; bases with no gene match: 7. Written as DNA, the CDR3 is TGTGCCAGTGACAGGGGCCGGGACAATCAGCCCCAGCATTTT. Translated: CASDRGRDNQPQHF.

This clone was detected once. The CDR3 nucleotides are TGTGCCAGCAGGCGAGGGACAGGATACACTGAAGCTTTCTTT. Translation: CASRRGTGYTEAFF. This chain joins TRBV27 and TRBJ1-1; 8 bases align to TRBD1. Germline V gives CDR1 MNHEY, CDR2 SMNVEV (reference sequence). This CDR3 is built from 14 residues. The J segment lost 3 bases and the V segment lost 6 bases, leaving 6 bases of the junction unmatched.

The genes are TRBV7-9 and TRBJ1-1, with a weak D call TRBD1 (5 bases). The germline CDR1 and CDR2 sequences are SEHNR and FQNEAQ (reference sequence). The CDR3 is 13 residues long. V was trimmed by 5 bases and J by 3 bases, leaving 10 bases between them. The CDR3 region has the DNA TGTGCCAGCAGCCCAGGGACTTACACTGAAGCTTTCTTT. Residues: CASSPGTYTEAFF.

The chain carries TRBV6-7 and TRBJ1-5; perhaps TRBD1 as D (5 bases). TRBV6-7 is given ORF status, its function remaining uncertain. V lost 6 bases and J lost 5, with 14 bases in between. The CDR3 is 14 amino acids. DNA of the CDR3: TGTGCCAGCAGCTGGAAGGGGTGCTATCAGCCCCAGCATTTT. It specifies CASSWKGCYQPQHF.

This chain links TRBV2 with TRBJ1-2; D is possibly TRBD1 (5 bases). This CDR3 comprises 15 residues. Per the germline V gene, CDR1 is SNHLY and CDR2 is FYNNEI. The V end lost 3 bases, the J end lost 2 bases, and 13 bases lay between the germline ends. CDR3 amino acids: CASSEVRGVNYGYTF. CDR3 bases: TGTGCCAGCAGTGAGGTCCGGGGGGTGAACTATGGCTACACCTTC.

The chain recombines TRBV12-3 or TRBV12-4 with TRBJ1-4, with a weak D call TRBD1 (6 bases). The CDR3 is 12 amino acids. Trimming took off 8 bases at V and 8 bases at J, with 12 bases between the two ends. Here the CDR3 DNA reads TGTGCCAGCCAGGGGTTGGAGGAAAAACTGTTTTTT. It codes for CASQGLEEKLFF.

The gene calls are TRBV30 and TRBJ1-2; D possibly corresponds to TRBD1 (6 bases). The germline V and J ends were trimmed by 1 base and 4 bases, with 13 bases remaining between them. The CDR3 spans 14 residues. Germline CDR1 reads GTSNPN; CDR2 reads SVGIG (reference sequence). DNA of the CDR3: TGTGCCTGGAGTGGACACGCAGGGGTCTATGGCTACACCTTC. This gives the protein CAWSGHAGVYGYTF.

This chain uses TRBV11-2 with TRBJ2-3; 7 bases map to TRBD2. CDR1 SGHAT and CDR2 FQNNGV come from the germline V gene. Trimming cost V 3 bases and J 1 base; bases outside gene matches: 1. The CDR3 is 14 residues long. CDR3: CASSLGGGTDTQYF. The DNA for the CDR3 is TGTGCCAGCAGCTTGGGGGGGGGCACAGATACGCAGTATTTT.

This chain uses TRBV6-2 or TRBV6-3 with TRBJ2-2; 10 bases align to TRBD2. Germline V gives CDR1 MNHEY, CDR2 SVGEGT. The CDR3 runs 16 residues. Trimming cost V 5 bases and J 3 bases; bases outside gene matches: 6. DNA for the CDR3: TGTGCCAGCAGTCCCTCTAGCGGGGGCCACACCGGGGAGCTGTTTTTT. This translates into CASSPSSGGHTGELFF.

The chain has TRBV3-1 (or the pseudogene TRBV3-2) and TRBJ1-6, with no clear D. The CDR3 loop spans 16 amino acids. The germline V gene has CDR1 LGHDT and CDR2 YNNKEL (reference sequence). Trimming cost V 1 base and J 3 bases, with 10 bases left between them. The CDR3, as DNA: TGTGCCAGCAGCCAAGGAGGAACATACTATAATTCACCCCTCCACTTT. Translated: CASSQGGTYYNSPLHF.

The V and J genes are TRBV13 and TRBJ2-7; TRBD1 is a possible D gene (6 bases). V gave up 0 bases and J gave up 1 base, with 10 bases separating them. The CDR3 sequence is 15 residues long. In germline, CDR1 is PRHDT, CDR2 FYEKMQ (reference sequence). The CDR3 protein is CASSLGQGISYEQYF. The DNA for the CDR3 is TGTGCCAGCAGCTTAGGACAGGGAATTTCCTACGAGCAGTACTTC.

DNA for the CDR3: TGCAGCGTTGAAGATCCCCTCGGGGTCCCAGATACGCAGTATTTT. It translates to CSVEDPLGVPDTQYF. The chain combines TRBV29-1 with TRBJ2-3; D is possibly TRBD2 (5 bases). The V end was cut by 0 bases, the J end by 4 bases, with 14 bases between. Germline V gene sequence: CDR1 SQVTM, CDR2 ANQGSEA. The CDR3 runs 15 residues.

The CDR3: CASSLARGSNQPQHF. The CDR3 coding sequence is TGTGCCAGTAGCCTCGCCAGGGGTAGCAATCAGCCCCAGCATTTT. The chain has TRBV19 and TRBJ1-5, with D possibly being TRBD1 (6 bases). CDR1 is LNHDA and CDR2 is SQIVND in the germline V gene (reference sequence). V gave up 6 bases and J gave up 0 bases, with 12 bases separating them. The CDR3 sequence is 15 residues long.

On this clone: Within the sample, other DNA sequences also encode this same CDR3. This chain connects TRBV9 to TRBJ1-3, with unresolved D. Per the germline V gene, CDR1 is SGDLS and CDR2 is YYNGEE. V was pared by 0 bases and J by 0 bases, with 4 bases between. CDR3 length equals 14 residues. The CDR3 nucleotides are TGTGCCAGCAGCGTAGGGAGCTCTGGAAACACCATATATTTT. This translates into CASSVGSSGNTIYF.

Written as DNA, the CDR3 is TGTGCCAGCAGCCCCCCGGGGTTAGCGAACTATGGCTACACCTTC. This codes for CASSPPGLANYGYTF. V usage is TRBV7-2 and J usage is TRBJ1-2; unclear D gene. The CDR3 length is 15 residues. Trimming pared 5 bases from V and 2 bases from J, leaving 15 bases between. The germline gives CDR1 SGHTA, CDR2 FQGNSA. Supplemented by reference TRBV7-2 and TRBJ1-2, the full variable domain reads GAGVSQSPSNKVTEKGKDVELRCDPISGHTALYWYRQSLGQGLEFLIYFQGNSAPDKSGLPSDRFSAERTGGSVSTLTIQRTQQEDSAVYLCASSPPGLANYGYTFGSGTRLTVV.

This clone was seen only once. The CDR3 region has the DNA TGTGCCAGCAGCCCAGGACAGGGGAGGGGCTATGGCTACACCTTC. Protein: CASSPGQGRGYGYTF. The J gene is TRBJ1-2, the V gene TRBV7-2; TRBD1 agrees at 9 bases. Germline trimming cut 5 bases from V and 4 bases from J; bases unmatched to any gene: 8. The CDR3 runs 15 residues. Germline V gene lookup returns CDR1 SGHTA and CDR2 FQGNSA.

The CDR3 nucleotides read TGTGCCAGCAGCTTGGGACAGGGGCACTACAATGAGCAGTTCTTC. Translation gives CASSLGQGHYNEQFF. This chain joins TRBV7-6 and TRBJ2-1, with TRBD1 matching over 10 bases. Trimming took 3 bases from V and 3 from J; bases not matched to a gene: 2. The CDR3 contains 15 residues. CDR1 and CDR2 from the germline V gene are SGHVS and FNYEAQ.

The chain links TRBV7-9 to TRBJ1-4; possible D gene TRBD1, 5 bases. The CDR3 contains 14 residues. The germline V gene encodes CDR1 SEHNR and CDR2 FQNEAQ (reference sequence). Between the trimmed V and J ends, which lost 5 bases and 8 bases, there was a span of 15 bases. The CDR3 bases are TGTGCCAGCAGCCTTACAGGTGGTGGAGAAAAACTGTTTTTT. The encoded protein is CASSLTGGGEKLFF. Supplemented by reference TRBV7-9 and TRBJ1-4, the full variable domain reads DTGVSQNPRHKITKRGQNVTFRCDPISEHNRLYWYRQTLGQGPEFLTYFQNEAQLEKSRLLSDRFSAERPKGSFSTLEIQRTEQGDSAMYLCASSLTGGGEKLFFGSGTQLSVL.

This chain connects TRBV6-1 to TRBJ1-5; unclear D gene. The CDR3 is made up of 13 amino acids. With 2 bases removed from V and 4 bases from J, the gap between germline ends came to 6 bases. Germline V gives CDR1 MNHNS, CDR2 SASEGT. CDR3 sequence reads: CASSENNNQPQHF. In DNA, the CDR3 is TGTGCCAGCAGTGAAAATAATAATCAGCCCCAGCATTTT.

The genes are TRBV7-2 and TRBJ2-7, with 8 nucleotides matching TRBD2. Germline assignment: CDR1 SGHTA and CDR2 FQGNSA. V was pared by 5 bases and J by 5 bases, with 8 bases of the junction left unmatched. The CDR3 contains 14 residues. Here the CDR3 reads CASSPGGGLHEQYF. For the CDR3, the DNA is TGTGCCAGCAGCCCCGGCGGGGGGCTCCACGAGCAGTACTTC.

V is TRBV6-2 or TRBV6-3 and J is TRBJ2-7; no clear D. Germline V gene sequence: CDR1 MNHEY, CDR2 SVGEGT. The CDR3 contains 16 residues. The V end was cut by 3 bases, the J end by 0 bases, with 15 bases between. CDR3 DNA: TGTGCCAGCAGTTATTCCCGACTTTCCAGCTCCTACGAGCAGTACTTC. Translated, it gives CASSYSRLSSSYEQYF.

CDR3 in DNA: TGTGCCAGCAGCCTCTCGCGGGGGGGCCAAACCGGGGAGCTGTTTTTT. Translating gives CASSLSRGGQTGELFF. This chain uses TRBV4-2 with TRBJ2-2; TRBD2 aligns across 9 bases. The J segment lost 5 bases and the V segment lost 4 bases, leaving 8 bases of the junction unmatched. The CDR3 runs to 16 residues. CDR1 and CDR2 (germline): LGHNA, YNFKEQ.

The chain joins TRBV7-8 to TRBJ2-6, with 7 bases lining up with TRBD1. The CDR3 length is 15 residues. The J segment lost 2 bases and the V segment lost 4 bases, leaving 2 bases of the junction unmatched. Germline CDR1 is SGHVS and CDR2 is FQNEAQ. Here the CDR3 reads CASSSDRAGANVLTF. CDR3 in DNA: TGTGCCAGCAGCTCCGACAGGGCTGGGGCCAACGTCCTGACTTTC.